This entry describes one TCR beta chain. The specificity of this receptor is unknown. No per-base quality is available; no much larger clone lies one base away. The record originates from a study of OX40 agonist ivuxolimab in advanced cancers. Broadly, across the study: The costimulatory receptor OX40 (CD134) was targeted by ivuxolimab, a fully human IgG2 agonistic monoclonal antibody. Intravenous ivuxolimab was administered to patients every 2 weeks at six dose levels: 0.01, 0.1, 0.3, 1.5, 3 and 10 mg/kg. Of the roughly 52 patients in dose escalation, about 19 had hepatocellular carcinoma, about 15 had melanoma, 9 had renal cell carcinoma and 9 had head and neck cancer. In the dose-escalation cohort, around four fifths of patients were male, and the mean age was around 60 years with a range of roughly 23 to 79. Patients were allowed to have had prior anti-PD-1, anti-PD-L1 or anti-CTLA-4 therapy, and roughly two fifths of the dose-escalation patients had been treated with checkpoint inhibitors. Partial responses were achieved by three dose-escalation patients, of whom one had hepatocellular carcinoma and two had cutaneous melanoma. Peripheral TCRbeta sequencing was intended to test whether TCR sequence diversity was altered and clonal T-cell expansion was caused by ivuxolimab. The paper reports the monotherapy dose-escalation portion (N of about 50 patients) of the phase I ivuxolimab trial. The paper as a whole reports these results and caveats: After ivuxolimab, expanded clones were on average more numerous among CD8+ T cells than among CD4+ T cells. Clonal expansion of both CD4+ and CD8+ blood T cells was observed from baseline to week 6 at doses 0.1 to 3.0 mg/kg. In the 0.1-3.0 mg/kg groups, partial responders had among the lowest normalized peripheral clonal expansion, particularly in CD8+ T cells. Low levels of normalized T-cell clonal expansion were also shown by some nonresponding patients. Antigen specificity was not determined for the clonally expanded peripheral T cells.

Patients with autoimmune disease history or receiving systemic immunosuppression were excluded from the trial. Peripheral blood for TCR sequencing was drawn from every dose cohort at baseline, at cycle 4 day 1 and at cycle 7 day 1. The samples were drawn from a first-in-human, open-label, multicenter phase I dose-escalation trial of ivuxolimab. Adults with locally advanced or metastatic head and neck squamous cell, hepatocellular, melanoma or renal cell carcinoma were enrolled in the trial. CD4+ and CD8+ T cells were sorted separately from peripheral blood before TCR sequencing. Genomic DNA was extracted from sorted cells for sequencing of the TCRbeta CDR3 region. The immunoSEQ Assay was used for sequencing of TCRbeta CDR3 regions. The table was pulled from immuneACCESS by TCRdb, which kept in-frame rearrangements only. Such tables lose some clones; where checked, under half of the loss comes from unresolved V genes, and the rest has no known cause. The sample includes tens of thousands of clones, with about 83% observed a single time. The ten largest clonotypes hold less than 0.8% of the sample.

Trimming takes 3 bases off V and 7 bases off J; junction bases not matched to a gene: 2. The CDR3 sequence holds 13 residues, the cysteine and phenylalanine included. The kept DNA is CDR3 alone, 39 bases in frame from the first base. CDR1 and CDR2, looked up from the germline V gene, are SGHAT and FQNNGV. This clonotype originated in an adult with an advanced solid tumor such as melanoma, head and neck, liver or kidney cancer. The material sequenced was CD4+ or CD8+ T cells sorted from blood, taken in a trial of the OX40 agonist ivuxolimab. The rearranged chain carries TRBV11-2 and TRBJ2-4, with TRBD1 matching 8 junction bases. The DNA reads as follows: TGTGCCAGCAGCTTCCAGGGGGCGAACATTCAGTACTTC. It encodes CASSFQGANIQYF.